Sequencing of this TCR beta chain was carried out in a study of siplizumab effects on memory and regulatory T cells. A note on this clone: Antigen unknown.

Measured with immunoSEQ multiplex PCR; TCRdb has only the in-frame clones, and not every one. Among approximately 75,000 clones listed, 93% were seen once. This CDR3 spans 13 amino acids. V was clipped by 8 bases and J by 0 bases, with 8 bases between them. CDR1 and CDR2 (germline): SNHLY, FYNNEI. General observations from the study: Suppressive capability of dividing Tregs from siplizumab cultures went unverified.

V gene TRBV2 combines with J gene TRBJ2-1; D call uncertain. Sequencing was done on a sample of CD8+ T cells sorted from blood. The TCR was taken from a human donor in good health. This CDR3 reads CASQRSSYNEQFF. Here the CDR3 DNA reads TGTGCCAGCCAACGCAGCTCCTACAATGAGCAGTTCTTC.